Sequencing of this T cell receptor beta chain was carried out in a study of cytomegalovirus exposure and HLA in healthy donors. The CDR3 is 15 amino acids. J gave up 2 bases and V 0 bases, and 2 bases lay outside the gene matches. Germline CDR1 SGHDT, CDR2 YYEEEE. This clone appeared a single time. Its antigen is still unknown. Study outcomes and limitations: Accounts indicate the classifier identified cytomegalovirus status with strong specificity and sensitivity. Researchers catalogued approximately 170 TCR beta chains as cytomegalovirus-associated.

Sequencing used immunoSEQ multiplex PCR; TCRdb keeps in-frame clones, though not all of them. The sample lists around 56,000 clones; about 88% were seen once. Source material: PBMCs. The chain combines TRBV5-6 with TRBJ2-1; 7 nucleotides match TRBD2. This sequence was found in a woman aged 18 to 35 in good health and CMV-seronegative. The CDR3 loop reads CASSLGLATYNEQFF. The CDR3, as DNA: TGTGCCAGCAGCTTGGGACTAGCTACCTACAATGAGCAGTTCTTC.